The rows below give T cell receptor beta chains drawn from one sample of a study of neurological immune-mediated disorders. From the 5' RACE reads, TCRdb called clonotypes with MiXCR, one entry per CDR3 protein. The sample gives around 70,000 distinct CDR3 sequences, 3.2% of which show up once; about 5.5% is in the top ten. Sequencing input: PBMCs. These receptors were obtained from a woman aged 45 to 65 with multiple sclerosis. The CDR3 runs from the conserved cysteine through the conserved F or W. D genes are given only for firm matches. For some rows the clone size is stated as once, few or many, or as a class when expanded; others skip it.

v_gene	d_gene	abundance	j_gene	CDR3nt	CDR3aa
TRBV10-3	-	many	TRBJ1-2	TGTGCCATCAGTGTGATCGGATATGGCTACACCTTC	CAISVIGYGYTF
TRBV29-1	TRBD2	-	TRBJ2-1	TGCAGCGTTGGCGGGGGTTCAGATACGCAGTTCTTC	CSVGGGSDTQFF
TRBV20-1	-	many	TRBJ2-4	TGCAGTGCTGGCCGGAGTTCAGGAAACATTCAGTACTTC	CSAGRSSGNIQYF
TRBV20-1	-	many	TRBJ2-3	TGCAGTGCTAGCCCACGGGACTGGGGGGGCACAGATACGCAGTATTTT	CSASPRDWGGTDTQYF
TRBV4-3	-	many	TRBJ2-5	TGCGCCAGCAGCCAAGACGGACGGGCGACCCAGTACTTC	CASSQDGRATQYF
TRBV12-3/TRBV12-4	-	medium-sized	TRBJ1-1	TGTGCCAGCTCAGGACAGATGAACACTGAAGCTTTCTTT	CASSGQMNTEAFF
TRBV7-8	TRBD1	many	TRBJ2-4	TGTGCCAGCAGCCCGGACAGGGGGGATGCGGACATTCAGTACTTC	CASSPDRGDADIQYF
TRBV6-5	-	many	TRBJ1-1	TGTGCCAGCAGTTACTCGATTGGGGAACCTGCCACTGAAGCTTTCTTT	CASSYSIGEPATEAFF
TRBV18	-	many	TRBJ2-5	TGTGCCAGCTCCCCCCCGGAGGTGGAGACCCAGTACTTC	CASSPPEVETQYF
TRBV20-1	TRBD1	many	TRBJ1-2	TGCAGTGGCCCGGGACAGGGAGGCTACACCTTC	CSGPGQGGYTF
TRBV3-2	-	many	TRBJ1-1	TGTGCCAGCAGCCATAAACGTCGGTACACTGAAGCTTTCTTT	CASSHKRRYTEAFF
TRBV27	-	many	TRBJ1-5	TGTGCCAGCAGAAGAACAAGCAATCAGCCCCAGCATTTT	CASRRTSNQPQHF
TRBV7-2	TRBD2	many	TRBJ2-2	TGTGCCAGCACCCCCCCGGGACTAGTAAACACCGGGGAGCTGTTTTTT	CASTPPGLVNTGELFF
TRBV6-5	-	many	TRBJ2-1	TGTGCCAGCAGTTACGGGAGGTCCTACAATGAGCAGTTCTTC	CASSYGRSYNEQFF
TRBV6-5	TRBD1	-	TRBJ2-7	TGTGCCAGCAGGGCACAGGGGGCGGGTTACGAGCAGTACTTC	CASRAQGAGYEQYF
TRBV7-2	-	many	TRBJ1-1	TGTGCCAGCAGCTTAATGTCGGGTGGGACGAACACTGAAGCTTTCTTT	CASSLMSGGTNTEAFF
TRBV6-2/TRBV6-3	-	many	TRBJ2-3	TGTGCCAGCAGTTACCTTGGACCGCCCGTAGATACGCAGTATTTT	CASSYLGPPVDTQYF
TRBV7-2	-	many	TRBJ2-3	TGTGCCAGCAGCTCACAAGGAAGCACAGATACGCAGTATTTT	CASSSQGSTDTQYF
TRBV11-2	TRBD2	many	TRBJ2-3	TGTGCCAGCACCAAAAACCCGGGGGGTCCCTCTAGCACAGATACGCAGTATTTT	CASTKNPGGPSSTDTQYF
TRBV7-9	-	many	TRBJ2-5	TGTGCCAGCAGCTTACGGGGGCGAGACCAAGAGACCCAGTACTTC	CASSLRGRDQETQYF
TRBV7-2	TRBD1	few	TRBJ2-5	TGTGCCAGCAGCTCCGGACAGGATAAGACCCAGTACTTC	CASSSGQDKTQYF
TRBV6-5	-	many	TRBJ2-3	TGTGCCAGCAGTTTACACCGCACAGATACGCAGTATTTT	CASSLHRTDTQYF
TRBV2	TRBD2	many	TRBJ2-2	TGTGCCAGCAGACTTACTAGCGGGAACACCGGGGAGCTGTTTTTT	CASRLTSGNTGELFF
TRBV6-1	-	many	TRBJ2-1	TGTGCCAGCAGCGTTAGCCGCAGCTCCTACAATGAGCAGTTCTTC	CASSVSRSSYNEQFF
TRBV5-1	-	many	TRBJ2-1	TGCGCCAGCAGCAGGGCCGGCGACAGAGGGGATGAGCAGTTCTTC	CASSRAGDRGDEQFF
TRBV12-3/TRBV12-4	-	many	TRBJ2-5	TGTGCCAGCAGTTTAGGACAGGCCCAAGAGACCCAGTACTTC	CASSLGQAQETQYF
TRBV18	-	many	TRBJ2-4	TGTGCCAGCTCCCCGGACGATGAAGCCAAAAACATTCAGTACTTC	CASSPDDEAKNIQYF
TRBV25-1	-	many	TRBJ2-1	TGTGCCAGCAGTGAATATTTGGGGGCTAATGAGCAGTTCTTC	CASSEYLGANEQFF
TRBV4-3	-	many	TRBJ1-2	TGCGCCAGCAGCCCCAGTACTAACTATGGCTACACCTTC	CASSPSTNYGYTF
TRBV9	TRBD2	many	TRBJ2-5	TGTGCCAGCACCATCGACCTGGGAGGGCGAGAGACCCAGTACTTC	CASTIDLGGRETQYF
TRBV7-2	-	many	TRBJ1-2	TGTGCCAGCAGCTTAGAACACTATGGCTACACCTTC	CASSLEHYGYTF
TRBV20-1	-	many	TRBJ2-1	TGCAGTGCTAGCGGGAATAATGAGCAGTTCTTC	CSASGNNEQFF
TRBV3-1	-	few	TRBJ2-2	TGTGACAGCAGCACATACACCGGGGAGCTGTTTTTT	CDSSTYTGELFF
TRBV7-9	-	-	TRBJ2-2	TGTGCCAGCAGCTTATTGAGCCCGGGGGCCGGGGAGCTGTTTTTT	CASSLLSPGAGELFF
TRBV20-1	TRBD2	many	TRBJ2-4	TGCAGTGCTGCACCCGGGACTAGCCGCGCCAAAAACATTCAGTACTTC	CSAAPGTSRAKNIQYF
TRBV7-6	-	many	TRBJ1-5	TGTGCCAGCAGCTTAGGCAGGGGAGGGGGTCAGCCCCAGCATTTT	CASSLGRGGGQPQHF
TRBV28	TRBD2	many	TRBJ2-3	TGTGCCAGCAGCCTGACTAGCGGCGGGGATACGCAGTATTTT	CASSLTSGGDTQYF
TRBV20-1	-	many	TRBJ1-4	TGCAGTGCCCAGGGTGCGTTCGGGGCAACTAATGAAAAACTGTTTTTT	CSAQGAFGATNEKLFF
TRBV4-3	-	many	TRBJ1-1	TGCGCCAGCAGCCAAGTGGCAGGACAAGGCACTGAAGCTTTCTTT	CASSQVAGQGTEAFF
TRBV24-1	-	many	TRBJ1-1	TGTGCCACCAGTGGGCCGGGACTCACTGAAGCTTTCTTT	CATSGPGLTEAFF
TRBV20-1	-	many	TRBJ2-1	TGCAGTGCTAGAGGGGGGAATGAGCAGTTCTTC	CSARGGNEQFF
TRBV18	-	few	TRBJ2-6	TGTGCCAGCTCACCAGGGGGGGCTGCCGGGGCCAACGTCCTGACTTTC	CASSPGGAAGANVLTF
TRBV5-1	-	many	TRBJ1-6	TGCGCCAGCAGCCCTACAGGGACAAACAATTCACCCCTCCACTTT	CASSPTGTNNSPLHF
TRBV20-1	-	many	TRBJ2-7	TGCAGTGCTACAACCCTTCTCGAGCAGTACTTC	CSATTLLEQYF
TRBV3-1	-	many	TRBJ1-4	TGTGCCAGCAGCCAAGATCATCGAGTAACCTGGGAAAAACTGTTTTTT	CASSQDHRVTWEKLFF
TRBV25-1	-	many	TRBJ1-4	TGTGCCAGCTCAAATGAAAAACTGTTTTTT	CASSNEKLFF
TRBV12-3/TRBV12-4	-	many	TRBJ1-5	TGTGCCAGCAGTCCCGGGGGCCCTTATAGCAATCAGCCCCAGCATTTT	CASSPGGPYSNQPQHF
TRBV10-3	-	many	TRBJ2-2	TGTGCCATCAGTGAGGTCCCGGGGCCGAACACCGGGGAGCTGTTTTTT	CAISEVPGPNTGELFF
TRBV20-1	-	many	TRBJ2-7	TGCAGTGCTAGCACCCACTACGAGCAGTACTTC	CSASTHYEQYF
TRBV19	-	few	TRBJ1-1	TGTGCCAGTAGGAGAGAATTCGGTGGTGAAGCTTTCTTT	CASRREFGGEAFF
TRBV12-3/TRBV12-4	-	many	TRBJ1-3	TGTGCCAGCAGTCCAGGGACCGGAAACACCATATATTTT	CASSPGTGNTIYF
TRBV5-1	-	many	TRBJ1-1	TGCGCCAGCAGCTTGTTTGTATCTGGGTCTGAAGCTTTCTTT	CASSLFVSGSEAFF
TRBV12-3/TRBV12-4	-	many	TRBJ2-1	TGTGCCAGCAGTGTTAGGGGCTATAGCTCCTACAATGAGCAGTTCTTC	CASSVRGYSSYNEQFF
TRBV12-3/TRBV12-4	-	many	TRBJ2-2	TGTGCCAGCAGTACCAGGGTCTCGGGGGAGCTGTTTTTT	CASSTRVSGELFF